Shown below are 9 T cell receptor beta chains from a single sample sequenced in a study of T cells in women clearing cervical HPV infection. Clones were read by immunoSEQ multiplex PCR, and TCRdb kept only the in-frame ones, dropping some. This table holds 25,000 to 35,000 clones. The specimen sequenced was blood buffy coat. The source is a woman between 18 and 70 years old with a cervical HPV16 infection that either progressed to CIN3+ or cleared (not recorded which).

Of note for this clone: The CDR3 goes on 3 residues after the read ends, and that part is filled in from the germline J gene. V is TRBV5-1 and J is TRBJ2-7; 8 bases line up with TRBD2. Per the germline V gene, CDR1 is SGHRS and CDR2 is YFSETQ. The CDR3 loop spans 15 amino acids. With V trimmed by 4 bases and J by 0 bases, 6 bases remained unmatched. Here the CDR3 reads CASSPRGGSSYEQYF. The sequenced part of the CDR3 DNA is TGCGCCAGCAGCCCCCGGGGGGGAAGCTCCTACGAG.

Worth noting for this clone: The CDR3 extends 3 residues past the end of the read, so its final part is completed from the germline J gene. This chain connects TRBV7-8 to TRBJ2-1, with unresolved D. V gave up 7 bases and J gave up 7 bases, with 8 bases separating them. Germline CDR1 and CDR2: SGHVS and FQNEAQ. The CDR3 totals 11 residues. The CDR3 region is CASNFSNEQFF. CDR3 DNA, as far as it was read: TGTGCCAGCAACTTTAGTAATGAG. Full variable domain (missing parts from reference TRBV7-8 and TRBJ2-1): GAGVSQSPRYKVAKRGQDVALRCDPISGHVSLFWYQQALGQGPEFLTYFQNEAQLDKSGLPSDRFFAERPEGSVSTLKIQRTQQEDSAVYLCASNFSNEQFFGPGTRLTVL.

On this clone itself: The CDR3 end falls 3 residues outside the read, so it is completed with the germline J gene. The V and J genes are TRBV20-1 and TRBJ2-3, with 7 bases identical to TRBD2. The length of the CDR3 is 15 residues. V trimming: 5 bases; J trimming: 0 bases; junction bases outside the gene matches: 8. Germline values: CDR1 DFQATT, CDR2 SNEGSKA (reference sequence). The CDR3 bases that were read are TGCAGTGCTTCCCGGGGGGTCGCTAGCACAGATACG. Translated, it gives CSASRGVASTDT. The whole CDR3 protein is CSASRGVASTDTQYF.

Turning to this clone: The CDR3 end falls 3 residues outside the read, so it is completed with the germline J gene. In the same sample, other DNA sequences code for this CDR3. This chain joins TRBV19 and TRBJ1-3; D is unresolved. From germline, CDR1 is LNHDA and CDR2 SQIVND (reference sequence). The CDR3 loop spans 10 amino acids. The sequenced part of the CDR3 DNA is TGTGCCAGTTCCGCGGGGACC. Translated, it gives CASSAGT. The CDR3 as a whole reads CASSAGTIYF.

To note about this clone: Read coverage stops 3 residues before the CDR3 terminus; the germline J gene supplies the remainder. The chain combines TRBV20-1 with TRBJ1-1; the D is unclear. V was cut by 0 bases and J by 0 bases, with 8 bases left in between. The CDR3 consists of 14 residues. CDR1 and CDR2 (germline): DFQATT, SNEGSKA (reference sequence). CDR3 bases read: TGCAGTGCTAGAGATCGGAGGGTGAACACTGAA. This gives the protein CSARDRRVNTE. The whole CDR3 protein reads CSARDRRVNTEAFF.

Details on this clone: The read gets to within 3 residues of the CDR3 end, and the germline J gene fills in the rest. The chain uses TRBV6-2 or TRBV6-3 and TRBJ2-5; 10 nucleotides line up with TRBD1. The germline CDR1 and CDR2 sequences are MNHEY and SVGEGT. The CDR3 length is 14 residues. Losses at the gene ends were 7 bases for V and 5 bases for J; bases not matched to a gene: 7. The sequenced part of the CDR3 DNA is TGTGCCAGCACCCCGACAGGGGGCATGGAGACC. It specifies CASTPTGGMET. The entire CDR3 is CASTPTGGMETQYF.

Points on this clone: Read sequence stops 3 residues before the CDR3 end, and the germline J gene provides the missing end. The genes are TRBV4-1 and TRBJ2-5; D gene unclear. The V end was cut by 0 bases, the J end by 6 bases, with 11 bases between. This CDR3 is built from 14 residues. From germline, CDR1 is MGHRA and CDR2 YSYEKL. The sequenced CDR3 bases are TGCGCCAGCAGCCAAGATCCAGGCGTCAAGACC. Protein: CASSQDPGVKT. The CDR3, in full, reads CASSQDPGVKTQYF.

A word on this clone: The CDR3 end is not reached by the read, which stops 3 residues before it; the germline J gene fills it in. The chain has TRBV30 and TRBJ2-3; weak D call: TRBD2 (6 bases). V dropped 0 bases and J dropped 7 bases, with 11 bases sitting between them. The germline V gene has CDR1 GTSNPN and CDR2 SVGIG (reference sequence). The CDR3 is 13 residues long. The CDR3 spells CAWSVAGRNTQYF. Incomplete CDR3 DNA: TGTGCCTGGAGTGTGGCAGGGAGGAATACG.

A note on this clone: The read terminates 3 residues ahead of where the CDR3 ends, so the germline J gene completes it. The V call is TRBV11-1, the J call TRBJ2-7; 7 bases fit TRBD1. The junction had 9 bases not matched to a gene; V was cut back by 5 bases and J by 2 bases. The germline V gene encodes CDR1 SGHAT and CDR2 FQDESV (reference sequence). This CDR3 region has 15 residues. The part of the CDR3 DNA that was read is TGTGCCAGCAGCCTCGATGGGGACAGAGCCTACGAG. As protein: CASSLDGDRAYE. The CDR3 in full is CASSLDGDRAYEQYF.